A single sample is the source of the 9 T cell receptor beta chains below, sequenced in a study of CD8 T cells in Susac syndrome. RNA amounts of roughly 0.5 to 1 ug underwent reverse transcription with random hexamers. Each CDR3 protein gets one entry after TCRdb re-called the immunoSEQ multiplex PCR reads with MiXCR. This sample has approximately 220,000 distinct CDR3 sequences; roughly 94% occur once, and the top ten carry around 0.08%. The sequenced sample consisted of CD4+ T cells from PBMCs. Source of these receptors: a human donor with multiple sclerosis.

The table lists this clonotype with a count of one. The rearrangement uses TRBV5-1 and TRBJ1-1; maybe TRBD1 (6 bases). Germline V CDR1 and CDR2: SGHRS, YFSETQ. The CDR3 totals 14 residues. V lost 5 bases and J lost 4, with 15 bases in between. CDR3 sequence reads: CASSQQGGGTEAFF. CDR3 nucleotides: TGCGCCAGCAGTCAACAGGGTGGCGGCACTGAAGCTTTCTTT.

This chain connects TRBV30 to TRBJ2-1, with D unclear. The length of the CDR3 is 13 residues. Looked up from germline, CDR1 is GTSNPN and CDR2 is SVGIG (reference sequence). Trimming cost V 7 bases and J 0 bases, with 10 bases left between them. The DNA for the CDR3 is TGTGCCTTCACTCCGAGCTCCTACAATGAGCAGTTCTTC. Residues: CAFTPSSYNEQFF.

V and J are TRBV6-5 and TRBJ1-6; perhaps TRBD1 as D (5 bases). The CDR3 covers 16 residues. Trimming stripped 4 bases from V and 7 bases from J, with 17 bases between. CDR1 is MNHEY and CDR2 is SVGAGI in the germline V gene. The DNA of the CDR3 is TGTGCCAGCAGTTGGCTCTCAGGGAGGAGAAATTCACCCCTCCACTTT. It yields the protein CASSWLSGRRNSPLHF.

This chain uses TRBV6-5 with TRBJ1-5; D may be TRBD1 (5 bases). V dropped 6 bases and J dropped 7 bases, with 10 bases sitting between them. The CDR3 sequence is 12 residues long. The germline CDR1 and CDR2 sequences are MNHEY and SVGAGI. The CDR3 spells CASSRAGQPQHF. DNA for the CDR3: TGTGCCAGCAGCAGGGCGGGGCAGCCCCAGCATTTT.

This rearrangement joins TRBV20-1 to TRBJ2-5; maybe TRBD1 (6 bases). Germline CDR1 is DFQATT and CDR2 is SNEGSKA (reference sequence). The CDR3 has 13 amino acids. Trimming shortened V by 4 bases and J by 4 bases, and 13 bases separated the two germline ends. The CDR3 region is CSATLQGRETQYF. The CDR3 nucleotides are TGCAGTGCTACTCTACAGGGCCGAGAGACCCAGTACTTC.

The chain joins TRBV7-9 to TRBJ2-2; D is unclear. The V end lost 4 bases, the J end lost 10 bases, and 7 bases lay between the germline ends. Germline V lookup: CDR1 SEHNR, CDR2 FQNEAQ (reference sequence). The CDR3 length is 11 residues. DNA of the CDR3: TGTGCCAGCAGCTCCCAGGAGGAGCTGTTTTTT. Protein product: CASSSQEELFF.

This chain uses TRBV18 with TRBJ1-2; possible D gene TRBD1, 6 bases. CDR1 is KGHSH and CDR2 is LQKENI in the germline V gene. The ends were cut back, 3 bases at V and 7 bases at J, with 12 bases in the middle. The CDR3 has 13 residues. The CDR3 DNA sequence: TGTGCCAGCTCACCCAACAGGGAGGGTGGCTACACCTTC. This codes for CASSPNREGGYTF.

The chain employs TRBV20-1 and TRBJ2-3; 8 nucleotides line up with TRBD2. The V gene end was trimmed by 3 bases and the J gene end by 0 bases; junction bases not matched to a gene: 5. Germline V CDR1 and CDR2: DFQATT, SNEGSKA (reference sequence). The CDR3 spans 15 residues. CDR3 sequence (DNA): TGCAGTGCTAGTTTAGCGGGGCCTAGCACAGATACGCAGTATTTT. This sequence encodes CSASLAGPSTDTQYF.

The V gene is TRBV20-1, the J gene TRBJ1-1, with 8 bases aligning to TRBD1. The junction had 4 bases not matched to a gene; V was cut back by 2 bases and J by 5 bases. Per the germline V gene, CDR1 is DFQATT and CDR2 is SNEGSKA (reference sequence). This CDR3 comprises 13 residues. In DNA form, the CDR3 reads TGCAGTGCTAGACAGGGGGCGATGACTGAAGCTTTCTTT. This codes for CSARQGAMTEAFF.